The 27 T cell receptor beta chains presented below share a single source sample, sequenced in a study of graft-versus-host responses after intestinal transplantation (dated by TCRdb to the early 2020s). Antigens for these TCRs are unknown. The library was prepared using the immunoSEQ multiplex PCR assay. TCRdb re-hosts the immuneACCESS table, in-frame sequences only. Its copies lack some clones; in the studies checked, an unresolved V gene accounts for under half of them, and the cause for the rest is not known. Recorded for this sample are approximately 76,000 clones; approximately 84% of them occurred a single time. The top ten clonotypes cover about 0.4% of the sample. The time point label here, explained by the study, means: cells obtained before transplantation from donor or recipient. The sequences come from unstimulated CD4+ T cells sorted from spleen or lymph node cells, collected before transplant. These receptors were collected from a human donor who was the organ donor for an intestinal transplant.

The rearrangement joins TRBV9 to TRBJ1-6; a weak D match, TRBD1 (5 bases). V dropped 0 bases and J dropped 3 bases, with 7 bases sitting between them. CDR1 and CDR2 (germline): SGDLS, YYNGEE. This CDR3 has 15 amino acids. In DNA, the CDR3 is TGTGCCAGCAGCGTAGGAACAGGCTATAATTCACCCCTCCACTTT. It encodes CASSVGTGYNSPLHF.

CDR3 coding DNA: TGTGCCATCAGTGACCCCCAGAGCAATCAGCCCCAGCATTTT. Protein product: CAISDPQSNQPQHF. V gene TRBV10-3 combines with J gene TRBJ1-5, with D hard to call. This CDR3 has 14 amino acids. V was cut by 3 bases and J by 1 base, with 7 bases left in between. Germline-derived CDR1 and CDR2 are ENHRY and SYGVKD.

The V call is TRBV6-5, the J call TRBJ1-2, with D maybe TRBD1 (6 bases). Trimming removed 5 bases from V and 4 bases from J, with 14 bases in between. Germline CDR1 reads MNHEY; CDR2 reads SVGAGI. The CDR3 sequence is 14 residues long. DNA of the CDR3: TGTGCCAGCAGTCTCTTCGGGGGGGCCTATGGCTACACCTTC. It specifies CASSLFGGAYGYTF.

This clone was found once. This sequence joins TRBV29-1 and TRBJ1-5, with D uncertain. Germline V CDR1 and CDR2: SQVTM, ANQGSEA. Trimming left V 5 bases short and J 0 bases short, with 11 bases between. CDR3 length: 14 residues. The CDR3 loop is CSVRVEDSNQPQHF. CDR3 coding DNA: TGCAGCGTTCGGGTAGAGGATAGCAATCAGCCCCAGCATTTT. The full variable domain, its missing parts supplied by reference TRBV29-1 and TRBJ1-5, is SAVISQKPSRDICQRGTSLTIQCQVDSQVTMMFWYRQQPGQSLTLIATANQGSEATYESGFVIDKFPISRPNLTFSTLTVSNMSPEDSSIYLCSVRVEDSNQPQHFGDGTRLSIL.

The rearrangement joins TRBV13 to TRBJ2-3, with 8 bases fitting TRBD2. CDR1 and CDR2 from the germline V gene are PRHDT and FYEKMQ (reference sequence). The CDR3 spans 13 residues. Unmatched junction bases numbered 6, after V lost 4 bases and J lost 9 bases. This chain's CDR3 is CASSSRTSRTQYF. The DNA of the CDR3 is TGTGCCAGCAGCTCTCGGACTAGCCGAACGCAGTATTTT.

V gene TRBV5-1 combines with J gene TRBJ2-7; the match to TRBD1 covers 8 bases. V lost 4 bases to trimming and J lost 7 bases; unmatched junction nucleotides: 7. This CDR3 has 13 amino acids. Germline V gene sequence: CDR1 SGHRS, CDR2 YFSETQ. The CDR3 DNA reads as TGCGCCAGCAGCCCAGGGGGCGCGGGGGAGCAGTACGTC. It translates to CASSPGGAGEQYV.

The chain carries TRBV7-2 and TRBJ2-1; TRBD2 matches at 11 bases. The germline V gene encodes CDR1 SGHTA and CDR2 FQGNSA. Unmatched junction bases numbered 7, after V lost 2 bases and J lost 7 bases. CDR3 length: 16 amino acids. In nucleotides, the CDR3 is TGTGCCAGCAGCTTATTTAGCGGGGGGGCGGGAAATGAGCAGTTCTTC. This sequence encodes CASSLFSGGAGNEQFF.

This clone was seen only a few times. V and J are TRBV11-3 and TRBJ2-1; 10 bases line up with TRBD2. This CDR3 has 14 amino acids. Per germline, CDR1 SGHNT and CDR2 YENEEA. V gave up 2 bases and J gave up 9 bases; unmatched junction bases: 4. CDR3 sequence (DNA): TGTGCCAGCAGCTTACTAGCGGGGGACAGTGAGCAGTTCTTC. Its translation: CASSLLAGDSEQFF.

V is TRBV5-4 and J is TRBJ2-5; D remains unclear. Per germline, CDR1 SGHNT and CDR2 YYREEE (reference sequence). The V end lost 4 bases, the J end lost 5 bases, and 12 bases lay between the germline ends. The CDR3 spans 13 residues. The CDR3 reads CASSPPNGETQYF. The CDR3 DNA follows: TGTGCCAGCAGCCCCCCTAACGGGGAGACCCAGTACTTC.

The genes are TRBV19 and TRBJ1-1; TRBD1 matches at 8 bases. The germline CDR1 and CDR2 sequences are LNHDA and SQIVND (reference sequence). The CDR3 extends over 14 amino acids. V lost 5 bases, J lost 6 bases, and 8 bases stayed unmatched. The CDR3 sequence: CASSLTGVLSEAFF. In DNA form, the CDR3 reads TGTGCCAGTAGTCTGACAGGGGTCCTTTCTGAAGCTTTCTTT.

The gene calls are TRBV6-1 and TRBJ2-1, with D possibly being TRBD1 (6 bases). V was cut by 2 bases and J by 5 bases, with 16 bases left in between. This CDR3 spans 16 amino acids. Germline V lookup: CDR1 MNHNS, CDR2 SASEGT. The CDR3 sequence: CASSENGQGRNNEQFF. DNA for the CDR3: TGTGCCAGCAGTGAAAATGGCCAGGGGCGGAACAATGAGCAGTTCTTC.

The chain combines TRBV5-6 with TRBJ1-4; D remains unclear. V was pared by 4 bases and J by 4 bases, with 14 bases between. Germline V gives CDR1 SGHDT, CDR2 YYEEEE. The CDR3 runs to 15 residues. Here the CDR3 DNA reads TGTGCCAGCAGCCCAACTGGTCGGGGTAATGAAAAACTGTTTTTT. It is translated as CASSPTGRGNEKLFF.

For this clone: Distinct nucleotide sequences in the sample also encode this CDR3. The chain uses TRBV28 and TRBJ2-7; perhaps TRBD2 as D (6 bases). The V and J ends lost 2 bases and 4 bases respectively, with 9 bases between them. The CDR3 has 13 amino acids. Germline-derived CDR1 and CDR2 are MDHEN and SYDVKM. CDR3 in amino acids: CASSLPGSYEQYV. For the CDR3, the DNA is TGTGCCAGCAGTTTACCCGGGAGTTACGAGCAGTACGTC.

V and J are TRBV19 and TRBJ1-1; D remains ambiguous. CDR1 and CDR2 (germline): LNHDA, SQIVND (reference sequence). CDR3 size: 13 residues. V dropped 4 bases and J dropped 2 bases, with 8 bases sitting between them. The CDR3 loop reads CASSRVLNTEAFF. DNA of the CDR3: TGTGCCAGTAGTAGAGTTCTAAACACTGAAGCTTTCTTT.

This clone showed up just once. One end of the junction fails to match germline, which may point to a read error. The gene calls are TRBV7-7 and TRBJ2-3; D uncertain. CDR3 length: 13 residues. Germline V CDR1 and CDR2: SSHAT, FNYEAQ (reference sequence). CDR3 protein: CASSLVLRDTQYF. The DNA of the CDR3 is TGTGCTAGCAGCTTAGTCTTACGGGATACGCAGTATTTT.

J is TRBJ1-1 and V is TRBV6-5; 8 positions agree with TRBD1. CDR1 is MNHEY and CDR2 is SVGAGI in the germline V gene. The CDR3 spans 15 residues. V trimming: 5 bases; J trimming: 3 bases; junction bases outside the gene matches: 8. This CDR3 is CASSPRTGRDTEAFF. The CDR3 DNA sequence: TGTGCCAGCAGTCCCAGGACAGGGCGGGACACTGAAGCTTTCTTT.

This clone ranks as medium-sized (0.01 to 0.1%). The J gene is TRBJ1-3, the V gene TRBV6-5, with D unclear. In germline, CDR1 is MNHEY, CDR2 SVGAGI. V lost 2 bases to trimming and J lost 0 bases, with 8 bases between them. This CDR3 is built from 15 residues. The CDR3: CASSYGGASGNTIYF. As DNA, the CDR3 is TGTGCCAGCAGTTACGGCGGAGCCTCTGGAAACACCATATATTTT.

The chain carries TRBV5-4 and TRBJ2-1; TRBD2 matches 7 bases. This CDR3 is 15 amino acids long. V was clipped by 4 bases and J by 7 bases; unmatched bases: 11. The germline gives CDR1 SGHNT, CDR2 YYREEE (reference sequence). CDR3 in amino acids: CASSPGTTRSNEQFF. DNA of the CDR3: TGTGCCAGCAGCCCCGGGACTACCAGATCTAATGAGCAGTTCTTC.

CDR3 protein: CASSPRASGTYNEQFF. In DNA, the CDR3 is TGTGCCAGCAGCCCCCGGGCTAGCGGTACCTACAATGAGCAGTTCTTC. V is TRBV7-3 and J is TRBJ2-1; TRBD2 aligns across 7 bases. This CDR3 has 16 residues. Germline lookup yields CDR1 SGHTA and CDR2 FQGTGA. V gave up 5 bases and J gave up 2 bases; unmatched junction bases: 9.

The chain uses TRBV6-1 and TRBJ2-7, with 7 bases fitting TRBD2. The CDR3 is 16 residues long. V was clipped by 3 bases and J by 0 bases; unmatched bases: 8. Germline V gives CDR1 MNHNS, CDR2 SASEGT. The CDR3 nucleotides are TGTGCCAGCAGTGATGTTGTGGGGGGGAGCTCCTACGAGCAGTACGTC. It encodes CASSDVVGGSSYEQYV.

This clone showed up just once. This chain links TRBV21-1 with TRBJ2-7; the D call in the table, TRBD1, was not verified against the DNA. TRBV21-1 is an annotated pseudogene. CDR3 size: 17 residues. CDR3 protein: CASSQAPGERASYEQYV. CDR3 coding DNA: TGTGCCAGCAGCCAAGCGCCAGGGGAGAGGGCCTCCTACGAGCAGTACGTC.

This clone turned up a few times. V and J are TRBV19 and TRBJ1-1; 9 bases are shared with TRBD1. The CDR3 spans 15 residues. Trimming cost V 5 bases and J 11 bases; bases outside gene matches: 15. Germline V CDR1 and CDR2: LNHDA, SQIVND (reference sequence). CDR3 coding DNA: TGTGCCAGTAGTCCTAGAGGACAGGGGACTGACTATGCTTTCTTT. Translating it yields CASSPRGQGTDYAFF.

The chain is built from TRBV28 and TRBJ2-7, with TRBD1 identical over 10 bases. The CDR3 length is 13 residues. Germline V gene lookup returns CDR1 MDHEN and CDR2 SYDVKM. The trim removed 4 bases at V and 6 bases at J, leaving 3 bases unmatched. The CDR3 coding sequence is TGTGCCAGCAGTTCCGGACAGGGGGTCGAGCAGTACGTC. It encodes CASSSGQGVEQYV.

This chain uses TRBV15 with TRBJ1-2, with a tentative D call TRBD1 (6 bases). V lost 0 bases and J 8 bases, leaving 19 bases between the germline ends. Germline CDR1 is LNHNV and CDR2 is YYDKDF (reference sequence). The CDR3 is 16 amino acids. CDR3 DNA: TGTGCCACCAGCAGAGAAACAGGGAAGAGCGGAAACGGCTACACCTTC. Translation: CATSRETGKSGNGYTF.

This chain joins TRBV2 and TRBJ2-2, with 7 bases that match TRBD1. The CDR3 is made up of 14 amino acids. With 5 bases clipped from V and 5 bases from J, the junction kept 5 bases outside the gene matches. Per germline, CDR1 SNHLY and CDR2 FYNNEI. CDR3 protein: CASSRQGGTGELFF. For the CDR3, the DNA is TGTGCCAGCAGTCGACAGGGCGGAACCGGGGAGCTGTTTTTT.

V and J are TRBV19 and TRBJ1-5; D is undetermined. V lost 3 bases, J lost 6 bases, and 6 bases lay in between. The V gene's germline CDR1 is LNHDA and CDR2 SQIVND (reference sequence). The CDR3 has 12 residues. The DNA for the CDR3 is TGTGCCAGTAGTATTGAGGGTCAGCCCCAGCATTTT. It encodes CASSIEGQPQHF.

The rearrangement links TRBV2 to TRBJ1-5; D is unclear. CDR3 length: 17 residues. V was cut by 2 bases and J by 0 bases, with 14 bases left in between. Germline lookup yields CDR1 SNHLY and CDR2 FYNNEI. CDR3 region: CASSERRQLYSNQPQHF. The DNA for the CDR3 is TGTGCCAGCAGTGAAAGGCGGCAACTTTATAGCAATCAGCCCCAGCATTTT. Full variable domain (outside the CDR3, taken from reference TRBV2 and TRBJ1-5): EPEVTQTPSHQVTQMGQEVILRCVPISNHLYFYWYRQILGQKVEFLVSFYNNEISEKSEIFDDQFSVERPDGSNFTLKIRSTKLEDSAMYFCASSERRQLYSNQPQHFGDGTRLSIL.